These 32 T cell receptor beta chains were sequenced from one sample in a study of blood T cell repertoires in COVID-19. This table comes from immunoSEQ multiplex PCR, and its TCRdb copy is limited to in-frame clones, with some not included. The sample gives about 69,000 clones, approximately 79% of which show up once; roughly 48% is in the top ten. Sequenced material: peripheral blood. These receptors were taken from a human donor in a cohort sampled during active COVID-19.

This clone was found once. This chain uses TRBV20-1 with TRBJ1-6, with 9 bases lining up with TRBD1. In germline, CDR1 is DFQATT, CDR2 SNEGSKA (reference sequence). After removal of 6 bases from V and 7 bases from J, the junction contained 4 bases not matched to a gene. There are 13 residues in the CDR3. The CDR3 here is CSASGTGNSPLHF. CDR3 in DNA: TGCAGTGCAAGTGGGACAGGGAATTCACCCCTCCACTTT.

The chain uses TRBV15 and TRBJ2-1; a possible D gene is TRBD2 (5 bases). This CDR3 contains 12 residues. V lost 3 bases, J lost 13 bases, and 13 bases lay in between. Germline assignment: CDR1 LNHNV and CDR2 YYDKDF (reference sequence). The CDR3 coding sequence is TGTGCCACCAGCAGCCAACGGGGTTCCCAGTTCTTC. It specifies CATSSQRGSQFF. Together with reference TRBV15 and TRBJ2-1, the CDR3 gives the full variable domain: DAMVIQNPRYQVTQFGKPVTLSCSQTLNHNVMYWYQQKSSQAPKLLFHYYDKDFNNEADTPDNFQSRRPNTSFCFLDIRSPGLGDTAMYLCATSSQRGSQFFGPGTRLTVL.

The V call is TRBV6-1, the J call TRBJ2-1; 8 nucleotides line up with TRBD2. The CDR3 length is 15 residues. The junction had 2 bases not matched to a gene; V was cut back by 1 base and J by 3 bases. Per germline, CDR1 MNHNS and CDR2 SASEGT. DNA for the CDR3: TGTGCCAGCAGTGAAGATAGCGGGGTCTACAATGAGCAGTTCTTC. Translating gives CASSEDSGVYNEQFF.

This clone was detected only a few times. The chain recombines TRBV30 with TRBJ2-3, with 9 nucleotides matching TRBD2. The germline CDR1 and CDR2 sequences are GTSNPN and SVGIG (reference sequence). The length of the CDR3 is 13 residues. The DNA of the CDR3 is TGTGCAACCCCGGGACTAGCAGCGGATACGCAGTATTTT. Translating gives CATPGLAADTQYF. The entire variable domain, with the rest obtained from reference TRBV30 and TRBJ2-3, is as follows: SQTIHQWPATLVQPVGSPLSLECTVEGTSNPNLYWYRQAAGRGLQLLFYSVGIGQISSEVPQNLSASRPQDRQFILSSKKLLLSDSGFYLCATPGLAADTQYFGPGTRLTVL.

The chain links TRBV19 to TRBJ1-6; weak D call: TRBD1 (5 bases). CDR3 size: 14 residues. With 3 bases removed from V and 8 bases from J, the gap between germline ends came to 11 bases. CDR1 LNHDA and CDR2 SQIVND come from the germline V gene (reference sequence). CDR3 nucleotide sequence: TGTGCCAGTAGTATTACGGGGGGGGATTCACCCCTCCACTTT. Protein sequence: CASSITGGDSPLHF.

The CDR3 reads CASSQGGEGHLTQHF. CDR3 bases: TGTGCCAGCAGCCAAGGAGGTGAGGGTCATTTAACCCAGCATTTT. V is TRBV3-1 (or the pseudogene TRBV3-2) and J is TRBJ1-5; unclear D gene. This CDR3 spans 15 amino acids. Germline V gene lookup returns CDR1 LGHDT and CDR2 YNNKEL (reference sequence). With 1 base removed from V and 11 bases from J, the gap between germline ends came to 18 bases.

The chain recombines TRBV6-5 with TRBJ1-5, with D possibly matching TRBD1 (5 bases). Trimming removed 6 bases at V and 3 bases at J, with 9 bases between. The CDR3 loop spans 13 amino acids. CDR1 and CDR2 (germline): MNHEY, SVGAGI. The CDR3, as DNA: TGTGCCAGCAGCCGACAGTTCAATCAGCCCCAGCATTTT. The encoded protein is CASSRQFNQPQHF.

The rearrangement links TRBV18 to TRBJ1-3, with 9 bases fitting TRBD1. The CDR3 consists of 16 residues. Germline CDR1 KGHSH, CDR2 LQKENI. V lost 3 bases to trimming and J lost 4 bases; unmatched junction nucleotides: 7. CDR3 bases: TGTGCCAGCTCACCCTCACAGGGGGCATCAGGAAACACCATATATTTT. Protein product: CASSPSQGASGNTIYF.

The CDR3 spells CASSFRQGADEAFF. The CDR3 DNA reads TGTGCCAGCAGCTTTCGACAGGGGGCGGATGAAGCTTTCTTT. The J gene is TRBJ1-1, the V gene TRBV5-8; 10 nucleotides agree with TRBD1. Germline CDR1 is SGHTS and CDR2 is YDEGEE. The CDR3 covers 14 residues. J was trimmed by 7 bases and V by 2 bases; bases with no gene match: 5.

The genes are TRBV4-1 and TRBJ2-7, with 10 bases identical to TRBD2. Germline CDR1 is MGHRA and CDR2 is YSYEKL. The CDR3 extends over 17 amino acids. V was clipped by 4 bases and J by 2 bases; unmatched bases: 11. CDR3 protein: CASSPQGPSGSPYEQYF. CDR3 in DNA: TGCGCCAGCAGCCCCCAGGGGCCTAGCGGGAGCCCCTACGAGCAGTACTTC.

The chain carries TRBV10-3 and TRBJ2-1, with TRBD1 matching 9 bases. Per the germline V gene, CDR1 is ENHRY and CDR2 is SYGVKD. V was clipped by 9 bases and J by 5 bases; unmatched bases: 17. The CDR3 covers 17 residues. CDR3 residues: CAIAGTGSHRGDNEQFF. The DNA of the CDR3 is TGTGCCATAGCCGGGACAGGGTCTCATCGTGGGGACAATGAGCAGTTCTTC.

This clone has just one count. V gene TRBV27 combines with J gene TRBJ2-7; 8 bases are a match to TRBD2. Germline V gives CDR1 MNHEY, CDR2 SMNVEV (reference sequence). V shed 10 bases and J 6 bases; nucleotides not matched to a gene: 5. The CDR3 has 11 amino acids. CDR3 loop: CATGRGGEQYF. The CDR3 DNA is TGTGCCACCGGGAGGGGCGGCGAGCAGTACTTC.

The CDR3 DNA is TGTGCCAGCAGCGTAGGGGGGGGTGTCAATCAGCCCCAGCATTTT. As protein: CASSVGGGVNQPQHF. The chain uses TRBV9 and TRBJ1-5; TRBD1 might be the D (5 bases). Per the germline V gene, CDR1 is SGDLS and CDR2 is YYNGEE. With 0 bases removed from V and 3 bases from J, the gap between germline ends came to 10 bases. The CDR3 runs to 15 residues.

The chain links TRBV10-3 to TRBJ2-3; the D gene is possibly TRBD1 (5 bases). Germline V lookup: CDR1 ENHRY, CDR2 SYGVKD. V was shortened by 4 bases and J by 2 bases, with 16 bases between the two germline ends. The CDR3 contains 16 residues. The CDR3 region has the DNA TGTGCCATCAGTGGGGGCTCGGCAGTATACACAGATACGCAGTATTTT. The encoded protein is CAISGGSAVYTDTQYF.

V gene TRBV28 combines with J gene TRBJ2-7, with 7 bases aligning to TRBD2. The V segment lost 2 bases and the J segment 1 base; nucleotides outside the gene matches: 11. The CDR3 sequence is 17 residues long. Germline values: CDR1 MDHEN, CDR2 SYDVKM. The CDR3 spells CASSLRDYSSNSYEQYF. Here the CDR3 DNA reads TGTGCCAGCAGTTTAAGGGACTACTCCAGTAATTCCTACGAGCAGTACTTC.

This clone occurred a few times. This chain connects TRBV6-6 to TRBJ2-1; D call uncertain. V was shortened by 0 bases and J by 12 bases, with 12 bases between the two germline ends. CDR1 and CDR2 (germline): MNHNY, SVGAGI (reference sequence). The CDR3 is 13 amino acids. CDR3 loop: CASSYSSPRWQFF. CDR3 in DNA: TGTGCCAGCAGTTACTCAAGTCCGCGATGGCAGTTCTTC.

The chain combines TRBV5-1 with TRBJ2-3, with TRBD1 matching over 9 bases. Germline V gene sequence: CDR1 SGHRS, CDR2 YFSETQ. This CDR3 comprises 16 residues. Trimming removed 4 bases from V and 4 bases from J; junction bases left unmatched: 10. The CDR3 sequence: CASSLRTGGSSDTQYF. CDR3 coding DNA: TGCGCCAGCAGCCTACGAACAGGGGGCTCGTCAGATACGCAGTATTTT.

This chain connects TRBV28 to TRBJ2-7; 8 positions agree with TRBD1. Trimming took 6 bases from V and 9 from J; bases not matched to a gene: 10. Germline assignment: CDR1 MDHEN and CDR2 SYDVKM. The length of the CDR3 is 13 residues. This CDR3 reads CASRSGGRRGQYF. CDR3 nucleotide sequence: TGTGCCAGCAGATCAGGGGGCCGGCGGGGGCAGTACTTC. The full variable domain, its missing parts supplied by reference TRBV28 and TRBJ2-7, is DVKVTQSSRYLVKRTGEKVFLECVQDMDHENMFWYRQDPGLGLRLIYFSYDVKMKEKGDIPEGYSVSREKKERFSLILESASTNQTSMYLCASRSGGRRGQYFGPGTRLTVT.

This chain uses TRBV7-9 with TRBJ2-1; 8 bases fit TRBD1. The junction had 5 bases not matched to a gene; V was cut back by 5 bases and J by 5 bases. The length of the CDR3 is 14 residues. Per the germline V gene, CDR1 is SEHNR and CDR2 is FQNEAQ (reference sequence). The CDR3 DNA reads TGTGCCAGCAGCCCTAAGACAGGGGACAATGAGCAGTTCTTC. This encodes CASSPKTGDNEQFF.

The chain combines TRBV7-2 with TRBJ2-1; no reliable D call. The CDR3 is 15 residues long. Trimming took off 1 base at V and 0 bases at J, with 7 bases between the two ends. Germline-derived CDR1 and CDR2 are SGHTA and FQGNSA. The DNA of the CDR3 is TGTGCCAGCAGCTTAGACGTCAGCTCCTACAATGAGCAGTTCTTC. It is translated as CASSLDVSSYNEQFF.

V usage is TRBV2 and J usage is TRBJ2-7; a weak D match, TRBD2 (6 bases). From germline, CDR1 is SNHLY and CDR2 FYNNEI. V lost 6 bases and J lost 0, with 15 bases in between. The CDR3 runs to 15 residues. The DNA for the CDR3 is TGTGCCAGCAGCGCGGGACTGTCAAGCTCCTACGAGCAGTACTTC. It codes for CASSAGLSSSYEQYF.

The chain uses TRBV5-1 and TRBJ1-3; TRBD1 matches 7 bases. Germline CDR1 and CDR2: SGHRS and YFSETQ. With 4 bases clipped from V and 0 bases from J, the junction kept 7 bases outside the gene matches. The CDR3 length is 16 residues. CDR3 nucleotides: TGCGCCAGCAGCCTGGGACAGCTTAGCTCTGGAAACACCATATATTTT. Protein product: CASSLGQLSSGNTIYF. The variable domain in full, with the rest retrieved from reference TRBV5-1 and TRBJ1-3, is KAGVTQTPRYLIKTRGQQVTLSCSPISGHRSVSWYQQTPGQGLQFLFEYFSETQRNKGNFPGRFSGRQFSNSRSEMNVSTLELGDSALYLCASSLGQLSSGNTIYFGEGSWLTVV.

This chain uses TRBV2 with TRBJ1-5; D uncertain. The length of the CDR3 is 15 residues. V was clipped by 2 bases and J by 0 bases, with 8 bases between them. Germline CDR1 and CDR2: SNHLY and FYNNEI. The CDR3 DNA sequence: TGTGCCAGCAGTGAAACAGTCTATAGCAATCAGCCCCAGCATTTT. Its translation is CASSETVYSNQPQHF.

The V and J genes are TRBV2 and TRBJ2-2, with 10 bases aligning to TRBD1. Germline CDR1 and CDR2: SNHLY and FYNNEI. V lost 11 bases to trimming and J lost 5 bases; unmatched junction nucleotides: 8. The CDR3 covers 14 residues. Written as DNA, the CDR3 is TGTGCCGCGGACAGGGGGAAGGTGACCGGGGAGCTGTTTTTT. It codes for CAADRGKVTGELFF. Variable domain in full (rest from reference TRBV2 and TRBJ2-2): EPEVTQTPSHQVTQMGQEVILRCVPISNHLYFYWYRQILGQKVEFLVSFYNNEISEKSEIFDDQFSVERPDGSNFTLKIRSTKLEDSAMYFCAADRGKVTGELFFGEGSRLTVL.

This chain joins TRBV29-1 and TRBJ2-2; tentatively, D is TRBD2 (6 bases). The V gene lost 4 bases and the J gene lost 3 bases, with 15 bases spanning the gap. The CDR3 is made up of 15 amino acids. CDR1 and CDR2 from the germline V gene are SQVTM and ANQGSEA. CDR3 DNA sequence: TGCAGCGTTGGCCCTTCTCCGGGGGACACCGGGGAGCTGTTTTTT. This gives the protein CSVGPSPGDTGELFF.

The chain is built from TRBV24-1 and TRBJ2-1; TRBD2 might be the D (5 bases). The CDR3 covers 15 residues. Trimming cost V 1 base and J 0 bases, with 6 bases left between them. Germline V gene lookup returns CDR1 KGHDR and CDR2 SFDVKD. The CDR3 region is CATSDLAASYNEQFF. For the CDR3, the DNA is TGTGCCACCAGTGATTTAGCGGCCTCCTACAATGAGCAGTTCTTC.

The rearrangement links TRBV5-1 to TRBJ2-7, with D unresolved. CDR3 size: 14 residues. Trimming removed 8 bases at V and 4 bases at J, with 19 bases between. The germline V gene encodes CDR1 SGHRS and CDR2 YFSETQ. For the CDR3, the DNA is TGCGCCAGGGTTGGCCACCCGAGGTCGTACGAGCAGTACTTC. The encoded protein is CARVGHPRSYEQYF.

The chain links TRBV13 to TRBJ2-7; 9 nucleotides match TRBD2. Trimming at V came to 0 bases and at J to 4 bases, leaving 10 bases not matched to a gene. CDR1 and CDR2 from the germline V gene are PRHDT and FYEKMQ (reference sequence). CDR3 length equals 17 residues. The CDR3 coding sequence is TGTGCCAGCAGCTTAGGGGGGCAGCGGGGGGCCCCGTACGAGCAGTACTTC. Amino acids: CASSLGGQRGAPYEQYF. Combining the CDR3 with reference TRBV13 and TRBJ2-7 gives the whole variable domain AAGVIQSPRHLIKEKRETATLKCYPIPRHDTVYWYQQGPGQDPQFLISFYEKMQSDKGSIPDRFSAQQFSDYHSELNMSSLELGDSALYFCASSLGGQRGAPYEQYFGPGTRLTVT.

The CDR3 coding sequence is TGTGCCAGCTCAACGGGATTTAACTATGGCTACACCTTC. Residues: CASSTGFNYGYTF. This sequence joins TRBV6-4 and TRBJ1-2; D gene ambiguous. V gave up 8 bases and J gave up 1 base, with 11 bases separating them. Germline loops: CDR1 MRHNA, CDR2 SNTAGT. The CDR3 is 13 amino acids.

The chain combines TRBV5-1 with TRBJ2-2, with TRBD2 identical over 10 bases. The CDR3 consists of 15 residues. V lost 4 bases, J lost 7 bases, and 7 bases stayed unmatched. CDR1 is SGHRS and CDR2 is YFSETQ in the germline V gene. The DNA for the CDR3 is TGCGCCAGCAGCCTTACTAGCGGGGTCGACGGGGAGCTGTTTTTT. Protein product: CASSLTSGVDGELFF.

The chain couples TRBV19 to TRBJ2-5; D might be TRBD2 (6 bases). Trimming pared 3 bases from V and 2 bases from J, leaving 19 bases between. The CDR3 length is 17 residues. Germline V gives CDR1 LNHDA, CDR2 SQIVND (reference sequence). Here the CDR3 DNA reads TGTGCCAGTAGTATGGTACCCGGAGGGGCCCTTCAAGAGACCCAGTACTTC. Translated, it gives CASSMVPGGALQETQYF.

V gene TRBV25-1 combines with J gene TRBJ2-1; D remains ambiguous. The V end was cut by 1 base, the J end by 9 bases, with 10 bases between. The length of the CDR3 is 13 residues. Germline V gives CDR1 MGHDK, CDR2 SYGVNS. The CDR3 DNA reads TGTGCCAGCAGTGAATGGGCTAAACCTGAGCAGTTCTTC. Translated, it gives CASSEWAKPEQFF.